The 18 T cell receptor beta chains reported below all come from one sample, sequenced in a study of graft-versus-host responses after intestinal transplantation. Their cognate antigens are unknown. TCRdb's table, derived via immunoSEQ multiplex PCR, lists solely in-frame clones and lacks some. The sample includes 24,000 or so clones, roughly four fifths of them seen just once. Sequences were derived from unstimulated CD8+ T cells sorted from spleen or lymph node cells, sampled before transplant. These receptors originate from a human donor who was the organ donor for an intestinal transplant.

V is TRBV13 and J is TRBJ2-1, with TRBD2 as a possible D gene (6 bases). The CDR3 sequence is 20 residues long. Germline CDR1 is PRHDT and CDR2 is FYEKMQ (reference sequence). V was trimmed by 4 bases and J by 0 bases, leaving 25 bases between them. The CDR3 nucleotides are TGTGCCAGCAGCTCCCTCCTCGGGAGTCCCCCTGAGAGCTCCTACAATGAGCAGTTCTTC. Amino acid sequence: CASSSLLGSPPESSYNEQFF. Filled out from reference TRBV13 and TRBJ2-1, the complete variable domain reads AAGVIQSPRHLIKEKRETATLKCYPIPRHDTVYWYQQGPGQDPQFLISFYEKMQSDKGSIPDRFSAQQFSDYHSELNMSSLELGDSALYFCASSSLLGSPPESSYNEQFFGPGTRLTVL.

CDR3 in amino acids: CASSFDTTTSYGYTF. Here the CDR3 DNA reads TGTGCCAGCAGCTTCGACACCACTACCAGCTATGGCTACACCTTC. The chain joins TRBV11-2 to TRBJ1-2; no definite D call. CDR3 length equals 15 residues. With 3 bases removed from V and 4 bases from J, the gap between germline ends came to 15 bases. Germline values: CDR1 SGHAT, CDR2 FQNNGV.

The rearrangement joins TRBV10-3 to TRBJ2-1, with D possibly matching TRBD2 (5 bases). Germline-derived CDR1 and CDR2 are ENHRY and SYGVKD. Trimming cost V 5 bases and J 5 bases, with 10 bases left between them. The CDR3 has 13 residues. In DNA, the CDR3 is TGTGCCATCAGTCCACTAGAGAACAATGAGCAGTTCTTC. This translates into CAISPLENNEQFF.

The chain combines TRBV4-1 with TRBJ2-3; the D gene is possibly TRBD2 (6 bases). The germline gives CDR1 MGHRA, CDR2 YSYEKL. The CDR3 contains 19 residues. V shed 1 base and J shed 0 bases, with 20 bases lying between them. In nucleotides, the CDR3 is TGCGCCAGCAGCCAAGGCTACGGAATAGCGGAAACTAGCACAGATACGCAGTATTTT. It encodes CASSQGYGIAETSTDTQYF.

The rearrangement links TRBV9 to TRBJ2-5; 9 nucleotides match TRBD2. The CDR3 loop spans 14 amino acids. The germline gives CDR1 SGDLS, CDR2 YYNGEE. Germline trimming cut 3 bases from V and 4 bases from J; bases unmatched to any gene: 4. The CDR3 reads CASSEGLAGETQYF. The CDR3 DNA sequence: TGTGCCAGCAGCGAGGGACTAGCAGGAGAGACCCAGTACTTC.

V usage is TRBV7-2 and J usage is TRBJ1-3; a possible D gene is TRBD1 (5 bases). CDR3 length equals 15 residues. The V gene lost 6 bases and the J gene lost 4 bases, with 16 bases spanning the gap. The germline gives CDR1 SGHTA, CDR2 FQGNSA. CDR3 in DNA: TGTGCCAGCAGTTCCCCCCTGGGGGGGGGAAACACCATATATTTT. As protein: CASSSPLGGGNTIYF.

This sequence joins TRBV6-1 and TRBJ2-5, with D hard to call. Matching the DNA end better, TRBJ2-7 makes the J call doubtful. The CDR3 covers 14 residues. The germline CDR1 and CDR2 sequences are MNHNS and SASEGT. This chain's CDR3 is CASSEAVFNYEQYF. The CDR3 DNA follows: TGTGCCAGCAGTGAAGCGGTTTTTAACTACGAGCAGTACTTC.

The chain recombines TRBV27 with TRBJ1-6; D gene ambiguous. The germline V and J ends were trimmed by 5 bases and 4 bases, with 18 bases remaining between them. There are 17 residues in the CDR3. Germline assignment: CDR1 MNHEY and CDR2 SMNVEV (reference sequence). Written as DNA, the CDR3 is TGTGCCAGCAGTCCCTCTTGGAGGGAGGTTTATAATTCACCCCTCCACTTT. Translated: CASSPSWREVYNSPLHF.

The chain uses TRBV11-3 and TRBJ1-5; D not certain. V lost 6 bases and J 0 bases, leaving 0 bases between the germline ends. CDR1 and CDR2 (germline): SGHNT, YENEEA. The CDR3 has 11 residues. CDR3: CASSSNQPQHF. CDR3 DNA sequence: TGTGCCAGCAGTAGCAATCAGCCCCAGCATTTT.

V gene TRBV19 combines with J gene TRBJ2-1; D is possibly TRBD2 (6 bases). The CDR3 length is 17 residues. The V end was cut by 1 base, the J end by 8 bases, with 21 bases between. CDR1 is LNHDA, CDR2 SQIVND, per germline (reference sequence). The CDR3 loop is CASSIVSGEKGWDEQFF. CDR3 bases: TGTGCCAGTAGTATAGTGTCGGGGGAAAAAGGATGGGATGAGCAGTTCTTC. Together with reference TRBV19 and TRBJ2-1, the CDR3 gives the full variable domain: DGGITQSPKYLFRKEGQNVTLSCEQNLNHDAMYWYRQDPGQGLRLIYYSQIVNDFQKGDIAEGYSVSREKKESFPLTVTSAQKNPTAFYLCASSIVSGEKGWDEQFFGPGTRLTVL.

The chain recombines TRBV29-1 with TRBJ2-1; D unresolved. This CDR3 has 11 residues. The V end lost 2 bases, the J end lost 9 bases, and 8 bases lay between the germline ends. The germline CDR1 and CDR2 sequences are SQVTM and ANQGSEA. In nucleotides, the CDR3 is TGCAGCGTTGAAAGCCGTACTGAGCAGTTCTTC. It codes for CSVESRTEQFF.

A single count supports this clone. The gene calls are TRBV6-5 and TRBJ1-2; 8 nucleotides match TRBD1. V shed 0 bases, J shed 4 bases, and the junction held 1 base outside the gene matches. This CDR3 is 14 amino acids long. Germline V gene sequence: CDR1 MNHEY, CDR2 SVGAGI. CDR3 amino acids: CASSYSTGVYGYTF. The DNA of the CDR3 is TGTGCCAGCAGTTACTCGACAGGGGTCTATGGCTACACCTTC.

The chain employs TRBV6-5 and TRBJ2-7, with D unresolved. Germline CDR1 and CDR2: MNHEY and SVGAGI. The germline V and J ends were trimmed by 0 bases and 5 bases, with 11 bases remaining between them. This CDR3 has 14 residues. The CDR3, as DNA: TGTGCCAGCAGTTACTCGTCCGGGTCGGACGAGCAGTACTTC. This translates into CASSYSSGSDEQYF.

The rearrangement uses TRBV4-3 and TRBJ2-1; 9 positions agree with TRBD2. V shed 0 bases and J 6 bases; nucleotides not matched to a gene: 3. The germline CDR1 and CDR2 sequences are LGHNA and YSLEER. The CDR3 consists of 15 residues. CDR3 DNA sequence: TGCGCCAGCAGCCAAGATGGCGGGGGGGCCAATGAGCAGTTCTTC. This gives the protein CASSQDGGGANEQFF.

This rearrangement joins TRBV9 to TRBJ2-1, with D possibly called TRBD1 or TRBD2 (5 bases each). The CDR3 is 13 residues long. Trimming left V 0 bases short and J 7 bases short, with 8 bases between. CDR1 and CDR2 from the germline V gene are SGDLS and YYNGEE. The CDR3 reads CASSVGDGNEQFF. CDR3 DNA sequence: TGTGCCAGCAGCGTAGGGGACGGAAATGAGCAGTTCTTC.

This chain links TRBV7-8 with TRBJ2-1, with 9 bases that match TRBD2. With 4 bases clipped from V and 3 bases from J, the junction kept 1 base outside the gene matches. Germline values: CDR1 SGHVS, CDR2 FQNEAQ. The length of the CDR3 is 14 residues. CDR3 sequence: CASSSSGVYNEQFF. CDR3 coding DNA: TGTGCCAGCAGCTCTAGCGGGGTCTACAATGAGCAGTTCTTC.

CDR3 protein: CASSPGTGGRNLYEQYF. The DNA for the CDR3 is TGCGCCAGCAGCCCCGGGACAGGGGGCCGCAACCTTTACGAGCAGTACTTC. J is TRBJ2-7 and V is TRBV5-1, with 12 bases matching TRBD1. With V trimmed by 4 bases and J by 4 bases, 12 bases remained unmatched. From germline, CDR1 is SGHRS and CDR2 YFSETQ. The CDR3 runs 17 residues.

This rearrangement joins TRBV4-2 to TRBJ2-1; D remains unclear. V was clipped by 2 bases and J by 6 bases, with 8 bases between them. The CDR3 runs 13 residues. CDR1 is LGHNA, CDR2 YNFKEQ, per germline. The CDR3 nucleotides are TGTGCCAGCAGCCAACTAGAGTCCAATGAGCAGTTCTTC. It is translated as CASSQLESNEQFF.